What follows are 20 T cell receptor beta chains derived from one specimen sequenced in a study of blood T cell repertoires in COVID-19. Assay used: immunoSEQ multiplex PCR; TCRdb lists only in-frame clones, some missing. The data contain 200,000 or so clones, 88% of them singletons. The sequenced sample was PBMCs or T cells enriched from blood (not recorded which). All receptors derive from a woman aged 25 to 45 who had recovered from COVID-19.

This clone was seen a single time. The CDR3 reads CASSRSNQGVGQETQYF. The CDR3 region has the DNA TGCGCCAGCAGCCGCTCGAATCAGGGGGTGGGCCAAGAGACCCAGTACTTC. The chain carries TRBV4-1 and TRBJ2-5, with TRBD1 matching 7 bases. The trim removed 4 bases at V and 1 base at J, leaving 12 bases unmatched. Per germline, CDR1 MGHRA and CDR2 YSYEKL. The CDR3 runs to 17 residues.

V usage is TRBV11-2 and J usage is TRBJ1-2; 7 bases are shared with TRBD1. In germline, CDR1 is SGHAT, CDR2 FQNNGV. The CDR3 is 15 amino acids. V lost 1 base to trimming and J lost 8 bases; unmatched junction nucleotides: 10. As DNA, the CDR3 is TGTGCCAGCAGCTTAGTCTCCGGACAGGCGTTCGGCTACACCTTC. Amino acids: CASSLVSGQAFGYTF.

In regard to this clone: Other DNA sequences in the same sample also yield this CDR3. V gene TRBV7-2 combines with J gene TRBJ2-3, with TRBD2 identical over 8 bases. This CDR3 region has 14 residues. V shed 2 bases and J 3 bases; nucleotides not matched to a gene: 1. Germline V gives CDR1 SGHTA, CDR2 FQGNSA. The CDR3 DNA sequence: TGTGCCAGCAGCTTAAGCGGGGGAACAGATACGCAGTATTTT. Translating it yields CASSLSGGTDTQYF.

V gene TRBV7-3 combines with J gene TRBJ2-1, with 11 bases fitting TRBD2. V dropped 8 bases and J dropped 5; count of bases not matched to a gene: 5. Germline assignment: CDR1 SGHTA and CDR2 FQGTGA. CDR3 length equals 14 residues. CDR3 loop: CASSTSGGDNEQFF. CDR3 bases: TGTGCCAGCTCAACTAGCGGGGGAGACAATGAGCAGTTCTTC.

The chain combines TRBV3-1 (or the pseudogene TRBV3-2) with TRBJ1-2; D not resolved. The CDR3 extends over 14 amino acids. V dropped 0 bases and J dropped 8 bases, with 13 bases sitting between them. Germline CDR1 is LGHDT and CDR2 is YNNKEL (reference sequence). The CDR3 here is CASSQDTIAGGYTF. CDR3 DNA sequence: TGTGCCAGCAGCCAAGACACGATAGCGGGGGGCTACACCTTC.

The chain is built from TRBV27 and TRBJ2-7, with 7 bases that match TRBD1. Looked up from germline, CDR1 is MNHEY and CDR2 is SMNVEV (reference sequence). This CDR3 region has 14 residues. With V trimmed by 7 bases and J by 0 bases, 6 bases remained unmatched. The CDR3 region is CASKIQGISYEQYF. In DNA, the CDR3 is TGTGCCAGCAAAATACAGGGGATCTCCTACGAGCAGTACTTC.

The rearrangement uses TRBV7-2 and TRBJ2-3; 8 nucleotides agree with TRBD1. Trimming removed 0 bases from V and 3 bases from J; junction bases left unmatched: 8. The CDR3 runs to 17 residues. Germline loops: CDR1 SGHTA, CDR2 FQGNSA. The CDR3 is CASSLALAGGKTDTQYF. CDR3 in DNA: TGTGCCAGCAGCTTAGCGCTTGCAGGGGGCAAAACAGATACGCAGTATTTT.

The CDR3 loop reads CASSVFRDSGANVLTF. In DNA, the CDR3 is TGTGCCAGCAGCGTATTCAGGGACTCTGGGGCCAACGTCCTGACTTTC. This chain joins TRBV7-9 and TRBJ2-6; D perhaps matches TRBD1 (5 bases). The CDR3 totals 16 residues. Deletions cut 5 bases from V and 0 bases from J, with 11 bases between. Germline V gene lookup returns CDR1 SEHNR and CDR2 FQNEAQ (reference sequence).

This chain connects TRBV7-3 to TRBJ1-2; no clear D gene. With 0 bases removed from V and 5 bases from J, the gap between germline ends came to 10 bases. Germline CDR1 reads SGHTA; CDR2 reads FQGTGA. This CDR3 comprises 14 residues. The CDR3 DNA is TGTGCCAGCAGCTTAACCTATCCCGGGTATGGCTACACCTTC. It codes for CASSLTYPGYGYTF.

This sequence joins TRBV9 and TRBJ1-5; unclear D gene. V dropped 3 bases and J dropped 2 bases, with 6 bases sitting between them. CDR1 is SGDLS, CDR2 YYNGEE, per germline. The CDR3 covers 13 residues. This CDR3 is CASSAEGNQPQHF. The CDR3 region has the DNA TGTGCCAGCAGCGCCGAGGGCAATCAGCCCCAGCATTTT.

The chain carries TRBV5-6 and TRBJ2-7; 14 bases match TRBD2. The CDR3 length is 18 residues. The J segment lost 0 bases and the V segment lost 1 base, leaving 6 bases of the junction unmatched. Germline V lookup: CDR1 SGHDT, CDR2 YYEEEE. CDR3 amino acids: CASSLYGLAGGRSYEQYF. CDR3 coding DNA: TGTGCCAGCAGCTTGTACGGACTAGCGGGGGGCCGCTCCTACGAGCAGTACTTC.

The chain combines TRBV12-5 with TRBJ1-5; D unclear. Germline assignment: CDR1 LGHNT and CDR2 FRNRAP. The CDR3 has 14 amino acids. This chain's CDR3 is CPYFAKRNNQPQHF. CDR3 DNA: TGTCCCTACTTTGCCAAGAGGAACAATCAGCCCCAGCATTTT.

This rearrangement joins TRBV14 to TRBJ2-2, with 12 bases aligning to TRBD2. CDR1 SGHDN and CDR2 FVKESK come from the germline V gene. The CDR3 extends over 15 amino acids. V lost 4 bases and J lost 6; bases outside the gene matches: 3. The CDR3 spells CASSPRLAGAGELFF. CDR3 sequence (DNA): TGTGCCAGCAGCCCTAGACTAGCGGGGGCCGGGGAGCTGTTTTTT. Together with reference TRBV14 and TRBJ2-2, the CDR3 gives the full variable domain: EAGVTQFPSHSVIEKGQTVTLRCDPISGHDNLYWYRRVMGKEIKFLLHFVKESKQDESGMPNNRFLAERTGGTYSTLKVQPAELEDSGVYFCASSPRLAGAGELFFGEGSRLTVL.

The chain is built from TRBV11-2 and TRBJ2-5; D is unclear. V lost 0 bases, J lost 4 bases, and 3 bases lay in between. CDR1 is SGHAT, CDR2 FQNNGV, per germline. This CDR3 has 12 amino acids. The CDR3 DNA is TGTGCCAGCAGCTTAGATCGAGAGACCCAGTACTTC. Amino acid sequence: CASSLDRETQYF.

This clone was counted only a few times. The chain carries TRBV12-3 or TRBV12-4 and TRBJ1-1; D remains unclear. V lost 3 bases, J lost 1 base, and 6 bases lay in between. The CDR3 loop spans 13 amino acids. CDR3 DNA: TGTGCCAGCAGTTTGGAGGGGAACACTGAAGCTTTCTTT. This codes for CASSLEGNTEAFF.

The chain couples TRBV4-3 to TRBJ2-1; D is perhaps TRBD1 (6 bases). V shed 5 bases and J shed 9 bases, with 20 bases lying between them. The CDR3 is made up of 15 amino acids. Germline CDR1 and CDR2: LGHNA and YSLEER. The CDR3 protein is CASSRLGGAGGEQFF. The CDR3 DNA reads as TGCGCCAGCAGCAGGTTAGGGGGTGCTGGGGGTGAGCAGTTCTTC.

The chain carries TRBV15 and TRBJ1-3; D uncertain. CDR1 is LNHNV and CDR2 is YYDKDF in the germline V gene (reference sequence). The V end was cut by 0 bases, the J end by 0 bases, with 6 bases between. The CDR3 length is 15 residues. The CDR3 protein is CATSRDGNSGNTIYF. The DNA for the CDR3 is TGTGCCACCAGCAGAGACGGGAACTCTGGAAACACCATATATTTT.

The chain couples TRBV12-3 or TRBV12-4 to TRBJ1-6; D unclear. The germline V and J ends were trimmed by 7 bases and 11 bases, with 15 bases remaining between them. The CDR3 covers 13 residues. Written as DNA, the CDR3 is TGTGCCAGCACCCCTTCGAGGGATACACCCCTCCACTTT. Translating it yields CASTPSRDTPLHF.

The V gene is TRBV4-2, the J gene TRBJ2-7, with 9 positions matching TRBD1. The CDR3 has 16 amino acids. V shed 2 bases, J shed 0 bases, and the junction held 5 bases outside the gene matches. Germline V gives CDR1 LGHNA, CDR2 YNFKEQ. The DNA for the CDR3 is TGTGCCAGCAGCCAACCAGGGACAGGGAGCTCCTACGAGCAGTACTTC. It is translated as CASSQPGTGSSYEQYF.

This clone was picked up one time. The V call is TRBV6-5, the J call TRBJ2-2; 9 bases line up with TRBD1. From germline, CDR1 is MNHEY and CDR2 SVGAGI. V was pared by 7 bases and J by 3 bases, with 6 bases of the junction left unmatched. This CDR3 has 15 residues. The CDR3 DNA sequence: TGTGCCAGCATCGGACAGGGGTTCTACACCGGGGAGCTGTTTTTT. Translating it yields CASIGQGFYTGELFF.